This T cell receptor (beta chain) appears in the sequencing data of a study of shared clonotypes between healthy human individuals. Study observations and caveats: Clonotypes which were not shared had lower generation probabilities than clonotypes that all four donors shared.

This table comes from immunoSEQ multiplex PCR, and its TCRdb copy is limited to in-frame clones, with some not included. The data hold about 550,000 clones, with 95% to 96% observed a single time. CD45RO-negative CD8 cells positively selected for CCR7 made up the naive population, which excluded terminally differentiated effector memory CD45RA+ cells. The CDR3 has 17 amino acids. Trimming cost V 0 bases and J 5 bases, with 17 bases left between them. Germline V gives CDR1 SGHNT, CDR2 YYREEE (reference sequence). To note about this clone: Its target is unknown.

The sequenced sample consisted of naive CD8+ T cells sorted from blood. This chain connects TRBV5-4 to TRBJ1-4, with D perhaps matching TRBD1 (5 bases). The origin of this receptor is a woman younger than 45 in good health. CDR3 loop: CASSLGAFGGANEKLFF. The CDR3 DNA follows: TGTGCCAGCAGCTTGGGGGCTTTCGGTGGGGCGAATGAAAAACTGTTTTTT.